The next 3 T cell receptor beta chains were all read from a single sample in a study of shared clonotypes between healthy human individuals. Repertoires were generated with immunoSEQ multiplex PCR, while TCRdb's copy carries only in-frame clones and drops some. The sample includes over a million clones, approximately 72% of them seen just once. The sequencing input was memory CD4+ T cells sorted from blood. This sample's subset: CD45RA-negative fraction. Receptor source: a man aged 18 to 30 in good health.

The rearrangement joins TRBV5-4 to TRBJ1-1, with D unresolved. V lost 4 bases to trimming and J lost 0 bases, with 13 bases between them. The CDR3 is made up of 15 amino acids. Germline values: CDR1 SGHNT, CDR2 YYREEE (reference sequence). The CDR3, as DNA: TGTGCCAGCAGCCGTGGAGTGGATGTGAACACTGAAGCTTTCTTT. It codes for CASSRGVDVNTEAFF. The full variable domain, completed using reference TRBV5-4 and TRBJ1-1, is ETGVTQSPTHLIKTRGQQVTLRCSSQSGHNTVSWYQQALGQGPQFIFQYYREEENGRGNFPPRFSGLQFPNYSSELNVNALELDDSALYLCASSRGVDVNTEAFFGQGTRLTVV.

This clone was seen a few times. This rearrangement joins TRBV4-3 to TRBJ2-7; tentative D call: TRBD1 (7 bases). The germline V and J ends were trimmed by 1 base and 3 bases, with 13 bases remaining between them. Germline V gives CDR1 LGHNA, CDR2 YSLEER. CDR3 size: 15 residues. As DNA, the CDR3 is TGCGCCAGCAGCCAAGGGGGCAGGGGGGACTACGAGCAGTACTTC. Residues: CASSQGGRGDYEQYF.

This clone has only a few counts. J is TRBJ1-6 and V is TRBV19; no clear D. The CDR3 contains 15 residues. The germline V gene encodes CDR1 LNHDA and CDR2 SQIVND (reference sequence). V shed 3 bases and J shed 9 bases, with 15 bases lying between them. The CDR3 nucleotides read TGTGCCAGTAGTATGGAAAAGGGTAATGGTTCACCCCTCCACTTT. As protein: CASSMEKGNGSPLHF.